There are a few counts of the clone carrying this TCR beta chain. What it binds is not known. One end of the junction is discordant with germline, which a read error may explain. This record comes from a study of post-analysis software for immune sequencing data. Looking at the study overall: Recorded disease courses covered relapsing-remitting, secondary progressive and progressive-relapsing multiple sclerosis. Some patients had no subtype annotation. Study conclusions and caveats: The study found TRBV5-6, TRBV5-1 and TRBV20-1 among a few TRBV segments more frequent in patients than controls. Comparison with controls showed significantly lower normalized Chao1 diversity in multiple sclerosis patients.

Unique molecular identifiers had been added to the TCR beta cDNA libraries. TCRdb passed the PCR reads through MiXCR, listing each CDR3 protein once. The table shows 650,000 to 900,000 distinct CDR3 sequences, with 35% to 55% occurring only once. The CDR3 contains 15 residues. Per germline, CDR1 SGHRS and CDR2 YFSETQ. This sequence was found in a girl aged 5-17 years with multiple sclerosis. V is TRBV5-1 and J is TRBJ2-1; D is unclear. Material: blood. CDR3 in DNA: TGTGCCAGCAGCTTGGTACGGGTCTCCTACAATGAGCAGTTCTTC. Its protein product is CASSLVRVSYNEQFF.